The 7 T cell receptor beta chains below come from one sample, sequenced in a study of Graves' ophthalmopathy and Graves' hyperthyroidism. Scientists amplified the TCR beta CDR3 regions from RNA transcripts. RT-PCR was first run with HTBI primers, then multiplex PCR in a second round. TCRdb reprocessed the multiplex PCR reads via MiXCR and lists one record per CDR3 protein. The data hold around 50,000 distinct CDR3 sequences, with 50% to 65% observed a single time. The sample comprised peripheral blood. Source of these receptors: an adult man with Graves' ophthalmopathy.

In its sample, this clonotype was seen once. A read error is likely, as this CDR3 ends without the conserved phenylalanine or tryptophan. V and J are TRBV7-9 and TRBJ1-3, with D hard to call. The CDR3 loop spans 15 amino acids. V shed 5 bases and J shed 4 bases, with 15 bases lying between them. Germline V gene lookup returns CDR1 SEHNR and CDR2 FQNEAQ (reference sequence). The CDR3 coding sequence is TGTGCCAGCAGCCCGCCCATACGGGTCGGAAACACCATATATGTT. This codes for CASSPPIRVGNTIYV.

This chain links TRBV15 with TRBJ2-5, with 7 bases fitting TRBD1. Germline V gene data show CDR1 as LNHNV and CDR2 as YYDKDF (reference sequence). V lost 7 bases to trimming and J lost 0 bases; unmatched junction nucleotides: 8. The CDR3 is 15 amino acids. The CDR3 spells CATTTDRSNQETQYF. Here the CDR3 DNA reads TGTGCCACCACCACGGACAGGTCGAACCAAGAGACCCAGTACTTC.

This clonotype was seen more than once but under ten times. The CDR3 sequence: CASRPGQGNEKLFF. The CDR3 DNA sequence: TGTGCCAGCAGACCGGGACAGGGAAATGAAAAACTGTTTTTT. This chain connects TRBV2 to TRBJ1-4, with 9 bases that match TRBD1. Germline values: CDR1 SNHLY, CDR2 FYNNEI. The CDR3 runs 14 residues. V lost 6 bases, J lost 5 bases, and 4 bases stayed unmatched.

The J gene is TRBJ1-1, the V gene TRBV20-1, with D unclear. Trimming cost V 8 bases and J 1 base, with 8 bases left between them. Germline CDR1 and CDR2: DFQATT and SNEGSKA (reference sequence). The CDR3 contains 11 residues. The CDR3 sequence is CSFRTNTEAFF. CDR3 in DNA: TGCAGTTTTAGGACGAACACTGAAGCTTTCTTT.

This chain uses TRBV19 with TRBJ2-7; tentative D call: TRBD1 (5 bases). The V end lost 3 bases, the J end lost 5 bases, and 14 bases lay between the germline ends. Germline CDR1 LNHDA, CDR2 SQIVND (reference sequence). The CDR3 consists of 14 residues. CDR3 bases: TGTGCCAGTAGTATGCAGGGCCGGTTCCACGAGCAGTACTTC. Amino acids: CASSMQGRFHEQYF.

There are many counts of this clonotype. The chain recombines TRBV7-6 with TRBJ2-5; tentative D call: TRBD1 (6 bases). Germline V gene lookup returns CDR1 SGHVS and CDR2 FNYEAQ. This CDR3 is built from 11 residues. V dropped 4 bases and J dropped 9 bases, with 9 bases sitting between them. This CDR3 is CASSSGAAQYF. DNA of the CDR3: TGTGCCAGCAGCTCAGGGGCGGCCCAGTACTTC.

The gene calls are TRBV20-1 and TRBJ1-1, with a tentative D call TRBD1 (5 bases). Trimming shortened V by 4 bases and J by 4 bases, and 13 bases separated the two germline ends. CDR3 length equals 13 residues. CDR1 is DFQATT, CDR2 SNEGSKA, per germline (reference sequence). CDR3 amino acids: CSATLPGGTEAFF. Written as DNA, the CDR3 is TGCAGTGCTACCCTCCCCGGGGGCACTGAAGCTTTCTTT.